This passage covers 8 T cell receptor beta chains from one sample sequenced in a study of T cells in Graves' hyperthyroidism and ophthalmopathy. RNA transcripts yielded amplified TCR beta CDR3 regions. A set of HTBI primers served as the primers for a first-round RT-PCR of the TCR CDR3. TCRdb reprocessed the multiplex PCR reads with MiXCR, giving one entry per CDR3 protein. The sample records around 450,000 distinct CDR3 sequences, less than 20% being singletons. The material sequenced was blood. These receptors were taken from a woman between 18 and 29 years old with Graves' hyperthyroidism.

This chain connects TRBV20-1 to TRBJ2-7; the D gene is possibly TRBD2 (6 bases). The germline V gene encodes CDR1 DFQATT and CDR2 SNEGSKA (reference sequence). With 0 bases removed from V and 11 bases from J, the gap between germline ends came to 14 bases. This CDR3 is built from 12 residues. The CDR3 is CSAREGGAEEYF. DNA of the CDR3: TGCAGTGCTAGAGAGGGGGGAGCGGAAGAGTACTTC.

The rearrangement links TRBV5-1 to TRBJ1-5; D gene uncertain. This CDR3 spans 15 amino acids. Trimming removed 4 bases at V and 0 bases at J, with 11 bases between. The V gene's germline CDR1 is SGHRS and CDR2 YFSETQ. In nucleotides, the CDR3 is TGCGCCAGCAGCGGTAAGAAGGATAGCAATCAGCCCCAGCATTTT. This sequence encodes CASSGKKDSNQPQHF. Full variable domain (outside the CDR3, taken from reference TRBV5-1 and TRBJ1-5): KAGVTQTPRYLIKTRGQQVTLSCSPISGHRSVSWYQQTPGQGLQFLFEYFSETQRNKGNFPGRFSGRQFSNSRSEMNVSTLELGDSALYLCASSGKKDSNQPQHFGDGTRLSIL.

This clonotype was picked up many times. The chain uses TRBV2 and TRBJ1-4; D gene ambiguous. CDR3 length equals 13 residues. Germline assignment: CDR1 SNHLY and CDR2 FYNNEI. V gave up 2 bases and J gave up 8 bases, with 9 bases separating them. The CDR3 reads CASSERLGEKLFF. CDR3 in DNA: TGTGCCAGCAGTGAACGACTCGGGGAAAAACTGTTTTTT.

Only a few counts were recorded for this clonotype. The genes are TRBV6-4 and TRBJ1-5, with a tentative D call TRBD1 (5 bases). The CDR3 has 16 residues. Per germline, CDR1 MRHNA and CDR2 SNTAGT. Trimming removed 3 bases at V and 7 bases at J, with 19 bases between. The CDR3 nucleotides are TGTGCCAGCAGTGAGGCACCGCGGGGCTCCTACCAGCCCCAGCATTTT. Amino acids: CASSEAPRGSYQPQHF.

On this clonotype itself: This may stem from a read error, because a much larger clone lies one nucleotide away. The chain couples TRBV20-1 to TRBJ1-5; D is ambiguous. The CDR3 length is 14 residues. The germline CDR1 and CDR2 sequences are DFQATT and SNEGSKA (reference sequence). CDR3 in DNA: TGCGGTGCTAGCTTCGGGTGGGGCAATCAGCCCCAGCATTTT. Protein sequence: CGASFGWGNQPQHF.

This clonotype was seen at least ten times. DNA for the CDR3: TGCGCCAGCAGCTTTAGAGGGGCCGGGACAGATACGCAGTATTTT. Its protein product is CASSFRGAGTDTQYF. The rearrangement uses TRBV5-1 and TRBJ2-3, with D possibly being TRBD1 or TRBD2 (5 bases each). CDR1 SGHRS and CDR2 YFSETQ come from the germline V gene. The V end was cut by 2 bases, the J end by 3 bases, with 13 bases between. The CDR3 runs 15 residues.

As for this clonotype: Just one base apart from a much larger clone, this may be a read error. The chain links TRBV5-6 to TRBJ2-7, with D possibly called TRBD1 or TRBD2 (6 bases each). The CDR3 spans 12 residues. Germline V gene data show CDR1 as SGHDT and CDR2 as YYEEEE. Trimming shortened V by 1 base and J by 7 bases, and 9 bases separated the two germline ends. Written as DNA, the CDR3 is TGTGCCAGCAGCTTGACAGGGAGGGAGCAGTACTTC. This translates into CASSLTGREQYF.

This clonotype was counted between two and nine times. The chain combines TRBV6-1 with TRBJ2-1; TRBD2 matches at 10 bases. Germline V gene sequence: CDR1 MNHNS, CDR2 SASEGT. The CDR3 has 16 amino acids. The V gene end was trimmed by 5 bases and the J gene end by 4 bases; junction bases not matched to a gene: 8. Here the CDR3 reads CASSPRTSGLYNEQFF. CDR3 coding DNA: TGTGCCAGCAGTCCCCGGACTAGCGGACTGTACAATGAGCAGTTCTTC.